The source of this T cell receptor beta chain is a study of blood T cells in healthy people across ages. Study results and caveats: The long-lived group displayed more naive CD4+ cells, plus higher diversity, than the aged donors did.

With 0 bases removed from V and 4 bases from J, the gap between germline ends came to 6 bases. Per germline, CDR1 LNHNV and CDR2 YYDKDF (reference sequence). The CDR3 runs 13 residues. A remark on this clonotype: What it binds is not known.

Combining a sample-barcoded 5' primer with a J-beta primer mix, a second PCR ran for roughly 6 to 11 cycles. TCRdb recomputed calls from the 5' RACE reads with MiXCR, one row per CDR3 protein. The sample records some 1,000,000 distinct CDR3 sequences, 20% to 25% being singletons. This sample also belongs to another study, concerning T cells of mothers and their children.

The V gene is TRBV15, the J gene TRBJ1-1; D uncertain. This sequence was found in a girl under 10 years old in good health. Sample: blood. The CDR3 DNA is TGTGCCACCAGCAGAGATATTCGCACTGAAGCTTTCTTT. It encodes CATSRDIRTEAFF.